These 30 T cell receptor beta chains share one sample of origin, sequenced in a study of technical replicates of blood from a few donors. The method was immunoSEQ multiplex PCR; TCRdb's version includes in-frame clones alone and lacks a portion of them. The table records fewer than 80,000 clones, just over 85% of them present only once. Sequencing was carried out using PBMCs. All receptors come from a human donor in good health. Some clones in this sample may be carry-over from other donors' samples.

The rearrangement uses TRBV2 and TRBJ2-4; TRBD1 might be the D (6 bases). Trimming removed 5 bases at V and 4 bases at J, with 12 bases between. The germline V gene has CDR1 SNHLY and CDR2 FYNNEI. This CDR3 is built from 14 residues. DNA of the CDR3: TGTGCCAGCAGTAATGGGGGCGGGAAAAACATTCAGTACTTC. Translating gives CASSNGGGKNIQYF.

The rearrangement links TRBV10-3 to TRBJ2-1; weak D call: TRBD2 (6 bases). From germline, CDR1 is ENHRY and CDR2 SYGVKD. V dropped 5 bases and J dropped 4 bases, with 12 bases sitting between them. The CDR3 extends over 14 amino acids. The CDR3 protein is CAISLGGEYNEQFF. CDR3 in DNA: TGTGCCATCAGTCTCGGGGGAGAATACAATGAGCAGTTCTTC.

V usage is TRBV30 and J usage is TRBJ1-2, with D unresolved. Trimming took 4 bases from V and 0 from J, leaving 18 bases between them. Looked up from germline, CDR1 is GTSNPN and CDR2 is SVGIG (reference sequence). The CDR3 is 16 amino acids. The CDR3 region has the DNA TGTGCCTGGACCCCTTTGGCTTCGGGGACTAACTATGGCTACACCTTC. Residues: CAWTPLASGTNYGYTF.

In DNA form, the CDR3 reads TGTGCCAGCAGCCAGAGCGGTAGGGATACGCAGTATTTT. Translation: CASSQSGRDTQYF. The J gene is TRBJ2-3, the V gene TRBV9, with a weak D call TRBD2 (5 bases). This CDR3 has 13 amino acids. V was cut by 4 bases and J by 6 bases, with 12 bases left in between. The V gene's germline CDR1 is SGDLS and CDR2 YYNGEE.

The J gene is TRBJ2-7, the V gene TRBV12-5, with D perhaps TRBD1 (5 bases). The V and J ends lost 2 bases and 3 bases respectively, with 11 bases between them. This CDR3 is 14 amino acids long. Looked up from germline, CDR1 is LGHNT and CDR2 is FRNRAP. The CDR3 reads CASGLTGGVYEQYF. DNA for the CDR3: TGTGCTAGTGGTTTGACAGGTGGGGTCTACGAGCAGTACTTC.

CDR3 protein: CASSPPGATGNTIYF. CDR3 bases: TGTGCCAGCTCACCACCTGGGGCAACCGGAAACACCATATATTTT. The gene calls are TRBV18 and TRBJ1-3, with D maybe TRBD1 (5 bases). CDR3 length: 15 residues. Germline assignment: CDR1 KGHSH and CDR2 LQKENI. V shed 0 bases and J shed 4 bases, with 10 bases lying between them.

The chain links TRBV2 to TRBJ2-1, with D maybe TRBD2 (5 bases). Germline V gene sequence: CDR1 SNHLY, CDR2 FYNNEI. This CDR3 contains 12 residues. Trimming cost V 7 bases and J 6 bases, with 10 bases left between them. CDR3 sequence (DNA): TGTGCCAGCAAGCCGGGGTTCAATGAGCAGTTCTTC. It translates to CASKPGFNEQFF.

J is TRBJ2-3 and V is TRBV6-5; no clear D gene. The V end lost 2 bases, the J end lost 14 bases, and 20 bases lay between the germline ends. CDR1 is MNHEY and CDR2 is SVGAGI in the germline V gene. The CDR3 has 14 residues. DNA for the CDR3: TGTGCCAGCAGTTACCAAGCGAACGCCCAATTAAGGTATTTT. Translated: CASSYQANAQLRYF.

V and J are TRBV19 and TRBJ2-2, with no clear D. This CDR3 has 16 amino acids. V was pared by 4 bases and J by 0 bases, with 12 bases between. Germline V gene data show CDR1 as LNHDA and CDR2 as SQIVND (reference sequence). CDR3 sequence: CASSRAAPTNTGELFF. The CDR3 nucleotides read TGTGCCAGTAGTAGGGCTGCCCCAACGAACACCGGGGAGCTGTTTTTT. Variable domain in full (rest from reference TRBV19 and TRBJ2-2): DGGITQSPKYLFRKEGQNVTLSCEQNLNHDAMYWYRQDPGQGLRLIYYSQIVNDFQKGDIAEGYSVSREKKESFPLTVTSAQKNPTAFYLCASSRAAPTNTGELFFGEGSRLTVL.

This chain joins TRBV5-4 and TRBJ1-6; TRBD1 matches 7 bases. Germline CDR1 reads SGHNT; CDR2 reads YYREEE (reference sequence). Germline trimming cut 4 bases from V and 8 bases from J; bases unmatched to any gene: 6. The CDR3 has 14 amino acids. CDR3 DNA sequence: TGTGCCAGCAGCAATCGGGACAGAGATTCACCCCTCCACTTT. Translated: CASSNRDRDSPLHF. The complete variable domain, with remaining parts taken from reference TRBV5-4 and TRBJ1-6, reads ETGVTQSPTHLIKTRGQQVTLRCSSQSGHNTVSWYQQALGQGPQFIFQYYREEENGRGNFPPRFSGLQFPNYSSELNVNALELDDSALYLCASSNRDRDSPLHFGNGTRLTVT.

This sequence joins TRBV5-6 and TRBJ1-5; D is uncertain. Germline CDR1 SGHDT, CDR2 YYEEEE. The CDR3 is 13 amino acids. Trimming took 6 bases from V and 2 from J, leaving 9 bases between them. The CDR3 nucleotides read TGTGCCAGCACCAGGTGGGGCAATCAGCCCCAGCATTTT. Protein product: CASTRWGNQPQHF.

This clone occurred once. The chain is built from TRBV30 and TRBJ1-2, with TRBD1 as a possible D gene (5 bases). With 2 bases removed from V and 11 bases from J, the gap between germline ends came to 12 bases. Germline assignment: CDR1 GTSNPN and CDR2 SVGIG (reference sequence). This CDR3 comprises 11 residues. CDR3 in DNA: TGTGCCTGGAGTTTAACAGGTGCATACACCTTC. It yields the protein CAWSLTGAYTF. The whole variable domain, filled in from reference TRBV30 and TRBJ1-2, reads SQTIHQWPATLVQPVGSPLSLECTVEGTSNPNLYWYRQAAGRGLQLLFYSVGIGQISSEVPQNLSASRPQDRQFILSSKKLLLSDSGFYLCAWSLTGAYTFGSGTRLTVV.

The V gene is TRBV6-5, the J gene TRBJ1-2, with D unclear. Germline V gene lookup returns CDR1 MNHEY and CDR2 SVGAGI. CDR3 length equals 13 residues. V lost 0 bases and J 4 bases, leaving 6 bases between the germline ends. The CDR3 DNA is TGTGCCAGCAGTTACTCGGGAGGCTATGGCTACACCTTC. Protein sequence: CASSYSGGYGYTF.

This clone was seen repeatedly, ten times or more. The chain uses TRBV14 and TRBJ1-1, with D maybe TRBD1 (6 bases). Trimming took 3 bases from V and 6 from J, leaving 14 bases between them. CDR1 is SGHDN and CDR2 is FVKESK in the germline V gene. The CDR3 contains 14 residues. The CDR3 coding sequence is TGTGCCAGCAGCCATGGGGTCCCAGGGGCTGAAGCTTTCTTT. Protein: CASSHGVPGAEAFF.

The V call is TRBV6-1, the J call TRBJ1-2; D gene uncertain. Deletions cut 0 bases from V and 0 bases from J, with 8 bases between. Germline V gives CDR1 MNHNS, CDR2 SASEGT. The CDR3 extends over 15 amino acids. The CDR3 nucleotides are TGTGCCAGCAGTGAAGCCGGGTTATCTAACTATGGCTACACCTTC. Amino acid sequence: CASSEAGLSNYGYTF.

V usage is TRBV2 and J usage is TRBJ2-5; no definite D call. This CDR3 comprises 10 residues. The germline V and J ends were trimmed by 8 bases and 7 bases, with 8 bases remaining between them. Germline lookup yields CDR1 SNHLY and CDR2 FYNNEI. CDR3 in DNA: TGTGCCAGCTTGCGGAGGACCCAGTACTTC. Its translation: CASLRRTQYF.

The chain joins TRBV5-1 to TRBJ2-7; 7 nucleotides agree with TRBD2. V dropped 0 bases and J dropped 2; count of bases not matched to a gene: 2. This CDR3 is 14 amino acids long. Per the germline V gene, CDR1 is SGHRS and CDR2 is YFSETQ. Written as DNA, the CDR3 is TGCGCCAGCAGCTTGGCGGGGGGAACCTACGAGCAGTACTTC. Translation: CASSLAGGTYEQYF.

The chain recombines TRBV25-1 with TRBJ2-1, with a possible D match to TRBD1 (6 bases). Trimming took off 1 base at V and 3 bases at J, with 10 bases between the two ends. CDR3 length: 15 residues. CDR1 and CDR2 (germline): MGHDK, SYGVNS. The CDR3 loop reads CASSESRGFYNEQFF. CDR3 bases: TGTGCCAGCAGTGAATCGAGGGGGTTCTACAATGAGCAGTTCTTC.

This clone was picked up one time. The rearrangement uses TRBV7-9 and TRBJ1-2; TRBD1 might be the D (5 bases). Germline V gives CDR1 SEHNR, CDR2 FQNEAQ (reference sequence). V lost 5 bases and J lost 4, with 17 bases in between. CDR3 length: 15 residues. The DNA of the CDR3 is TGTGCCAGCAGCGCGGTGTTGGGGGGAGGCTATGGCTACACCTTC. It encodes CASSAVLGGGYGYTF.

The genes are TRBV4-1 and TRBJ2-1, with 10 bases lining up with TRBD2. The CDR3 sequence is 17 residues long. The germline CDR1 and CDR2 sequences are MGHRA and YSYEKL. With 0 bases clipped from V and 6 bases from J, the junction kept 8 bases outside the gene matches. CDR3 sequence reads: CASSQDPSGSLSNEQFF. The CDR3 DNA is TGCGCCAGCAGCCAAGATCCTAGCGGGAGTTTGTCCAATGAGCAGTTCTTC.

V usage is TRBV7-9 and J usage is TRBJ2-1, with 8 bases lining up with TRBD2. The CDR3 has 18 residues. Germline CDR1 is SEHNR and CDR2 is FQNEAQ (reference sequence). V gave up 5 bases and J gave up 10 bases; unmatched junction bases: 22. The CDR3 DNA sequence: TGTGCCAGCAGCGTAGAGCGCCAACTAGCGGTCCGGCCCAAGGAGCAGTTCTTC. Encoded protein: CASSVERQLAVRPKEQFF.

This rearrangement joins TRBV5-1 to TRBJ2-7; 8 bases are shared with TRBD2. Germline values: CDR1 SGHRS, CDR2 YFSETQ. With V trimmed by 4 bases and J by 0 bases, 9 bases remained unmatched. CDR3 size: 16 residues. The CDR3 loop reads CASSPSSGASSYEQYF. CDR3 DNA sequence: TGCGCCAGCAGCCCCAGTAGCGGGGCCAGCTCCTACGAGCAGTACTTC.

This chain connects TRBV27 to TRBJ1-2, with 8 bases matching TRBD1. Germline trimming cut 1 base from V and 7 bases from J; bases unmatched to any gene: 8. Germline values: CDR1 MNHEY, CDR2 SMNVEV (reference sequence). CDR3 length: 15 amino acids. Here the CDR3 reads CASSLFPGGGGGYTF. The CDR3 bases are TGTGCCAGCAGTTTATTCCCAGGGGGCGGGGGTGGCTACACCTTC.

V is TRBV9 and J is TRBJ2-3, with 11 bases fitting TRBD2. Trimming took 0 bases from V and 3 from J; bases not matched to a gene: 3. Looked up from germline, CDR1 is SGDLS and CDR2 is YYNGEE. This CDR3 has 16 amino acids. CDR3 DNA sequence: TGTGCCAGCAGCGTAGTTAGCGGGGGGGAAACAGATACGCAGTATTTT. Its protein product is CASSVVSGGETDTQYF.

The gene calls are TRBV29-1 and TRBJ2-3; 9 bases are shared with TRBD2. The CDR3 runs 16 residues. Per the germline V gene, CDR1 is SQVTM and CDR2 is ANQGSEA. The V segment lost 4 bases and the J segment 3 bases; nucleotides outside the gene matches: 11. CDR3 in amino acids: CSVVVPSGIFTDTQYF. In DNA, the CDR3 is TGCAGCGTTGTCGTTCCTAGCGGGATATTTACAGATACGCAGTATTTT.

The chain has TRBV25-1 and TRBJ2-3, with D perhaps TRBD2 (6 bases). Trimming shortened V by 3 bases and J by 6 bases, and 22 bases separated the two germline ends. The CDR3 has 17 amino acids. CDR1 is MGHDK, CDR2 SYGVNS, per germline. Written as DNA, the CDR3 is TGTGCCAGCAGTGATTCGGTTGGGGCTAGCGAGAGGGATACGCAGTATTTT. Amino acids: CASSDSVGASERDTQYF.

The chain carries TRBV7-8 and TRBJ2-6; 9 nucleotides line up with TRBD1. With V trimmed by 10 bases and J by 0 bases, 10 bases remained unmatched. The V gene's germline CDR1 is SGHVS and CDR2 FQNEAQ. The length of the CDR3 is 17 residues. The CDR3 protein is CATVRDRVPSGANVLTF. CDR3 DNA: TGTGCCACCGTCCGGGACAGGGTCCCCTCTGGGGCCAACGTCCTGACTTTC.

The CDR3: CAWSRPGGTNEKLFF. CDR3 coding DNA: TGTGCCTGGAGTCGACCAGGGGGCACTAATGAAAAACTGTTTTTT. The chain combines TRBV30 with TRBJ1-4, with 8 bases that match TRBD1. Germline V lookup: CDR1 GTSNPN, CDR2 SVGIG (reference sequence). With 2 bases clipped from V and 2 bases from J, the junction kept 4 bases outside the gene matches. This CDR3 spans 15 amino acids.

CDR3 nucleotide sequence: TGCGCCAGCAGTGGGGGGACTAGAGTTCAAGAGACCCAGTACTTC. The encoded protein is CASSGGTRVQETQYF. V usage is TRBV10-2 and J usage is TRBJ2-5; the match to TRBD2 covers 8 bases. Trimming at V came to 4 bases and at J to 2 bases, leaving 6 bases not matched to a gene. Per the germline V gene, CDR1 is WSHSY and CDR2 is SAAADI. The CDR3 covers 15 residues.

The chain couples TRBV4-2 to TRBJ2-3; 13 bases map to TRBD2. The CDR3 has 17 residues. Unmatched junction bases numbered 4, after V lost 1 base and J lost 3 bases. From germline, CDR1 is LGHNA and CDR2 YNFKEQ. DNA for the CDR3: TGTGCCAGCAGCCAAGGACAACTAGCGGGGGGGACAGATACGCAGTATTTT. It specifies CASSQGQLAGGTDTQYF.